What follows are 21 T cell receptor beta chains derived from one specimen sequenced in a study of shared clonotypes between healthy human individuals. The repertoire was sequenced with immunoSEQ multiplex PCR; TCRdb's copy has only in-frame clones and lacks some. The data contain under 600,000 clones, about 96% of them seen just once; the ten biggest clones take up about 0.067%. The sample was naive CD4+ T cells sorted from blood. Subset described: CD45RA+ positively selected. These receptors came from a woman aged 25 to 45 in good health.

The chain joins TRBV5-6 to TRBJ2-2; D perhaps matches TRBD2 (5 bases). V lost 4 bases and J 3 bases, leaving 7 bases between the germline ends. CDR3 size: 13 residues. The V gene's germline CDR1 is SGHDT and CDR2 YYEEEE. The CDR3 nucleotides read TGTGCCAGCAGCCGAGGGTACACCGGGGAGCTGTTTTTT. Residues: CASSRGYTGELFF.

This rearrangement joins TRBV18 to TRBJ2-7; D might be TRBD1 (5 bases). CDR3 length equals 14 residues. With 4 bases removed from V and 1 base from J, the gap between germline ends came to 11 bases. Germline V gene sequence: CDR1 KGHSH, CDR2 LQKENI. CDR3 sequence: CASSLQTESYEQYF. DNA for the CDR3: TGTGCCAGCTCACTCCAGACAGAGTCCTACGAGCAGTACTTC.

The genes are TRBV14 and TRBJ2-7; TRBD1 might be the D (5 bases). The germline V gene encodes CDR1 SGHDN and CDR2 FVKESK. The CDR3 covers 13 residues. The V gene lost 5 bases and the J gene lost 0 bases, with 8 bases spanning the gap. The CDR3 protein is CASSTQVSYEQYF. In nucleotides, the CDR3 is TGTGCCAGCAGCACACAGGTCTCCTACGAGCAGTACTTC.

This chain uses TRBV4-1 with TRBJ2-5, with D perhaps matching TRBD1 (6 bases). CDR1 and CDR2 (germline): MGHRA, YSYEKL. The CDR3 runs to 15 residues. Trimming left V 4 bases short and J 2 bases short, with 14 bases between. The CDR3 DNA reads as TGCGCCAGCAGCCGGCTCGGGACAAGTCAAGAGACCCAGTACTTC. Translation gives CASSRLGTSQETQYF.

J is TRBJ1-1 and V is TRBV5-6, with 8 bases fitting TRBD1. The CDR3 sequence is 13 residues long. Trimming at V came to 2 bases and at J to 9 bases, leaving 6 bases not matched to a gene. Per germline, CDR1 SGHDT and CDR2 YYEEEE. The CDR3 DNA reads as TGTGCCAGCAGCTTCGACAGGGGACCGAAAGCTTTCTTT. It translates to CASSFDRGPKAFF.

CDR3 coding DNA: TGTGCCAGCCAGGAGGGGGCACAAGAGCAGTACTTC. As protein: CASQEGAQEQYF. The V and J genes are TRBV28 and TRBJ2-7; possibly TRBD1 for D (7 bases). V lost 8 bases and J 7 bases, leaving 15 bases between the germline ends. The CDR3 totals 12 residues. Germline CDR1 reads MDHEN; CDR2 reads SYDVKM.

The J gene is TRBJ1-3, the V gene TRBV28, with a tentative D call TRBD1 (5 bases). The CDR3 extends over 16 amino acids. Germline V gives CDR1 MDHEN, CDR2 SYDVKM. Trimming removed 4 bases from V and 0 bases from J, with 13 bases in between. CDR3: CASSSRGLLSGNTIYF. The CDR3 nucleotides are TGTGCCAGCAGTTCACGGGGACTGCTCTCTGGAAACACCATATATTTT.

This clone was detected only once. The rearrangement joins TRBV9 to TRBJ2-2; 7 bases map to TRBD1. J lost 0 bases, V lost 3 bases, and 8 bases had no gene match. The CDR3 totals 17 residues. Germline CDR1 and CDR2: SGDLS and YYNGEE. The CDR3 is CASSAPKGGSNTGELFF. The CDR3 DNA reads TGTGCCAGCAGCGCTCCCAAAGGGGGCTCGAACACCGGGGAGCTGTTTTTT.

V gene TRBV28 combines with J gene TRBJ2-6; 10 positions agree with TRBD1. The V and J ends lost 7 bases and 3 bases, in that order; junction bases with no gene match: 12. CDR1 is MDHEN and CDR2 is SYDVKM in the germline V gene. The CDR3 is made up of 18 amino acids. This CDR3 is CASTPVGQGVGGANVLTF. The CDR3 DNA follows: TGTGCCAGCACCCCGGTTGGACAGGGGGTTGGTGGGGCCAACGTCCTGACTTTC.

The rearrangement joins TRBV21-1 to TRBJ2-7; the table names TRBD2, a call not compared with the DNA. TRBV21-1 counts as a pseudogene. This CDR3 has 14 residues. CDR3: CASSKLAGPYEQYF. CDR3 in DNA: TGTGCCAGCAGCAAACTAGCGGGTCCCTACGAGCAGTACTTC.

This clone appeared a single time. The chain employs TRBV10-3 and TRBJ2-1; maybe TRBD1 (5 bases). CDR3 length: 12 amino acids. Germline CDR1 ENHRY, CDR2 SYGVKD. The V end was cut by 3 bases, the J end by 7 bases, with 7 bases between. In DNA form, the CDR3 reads TGTGCCATCAGTGATCAGGGAAATGAGCAGTTCTTC. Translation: CAISDQGNEQFF.

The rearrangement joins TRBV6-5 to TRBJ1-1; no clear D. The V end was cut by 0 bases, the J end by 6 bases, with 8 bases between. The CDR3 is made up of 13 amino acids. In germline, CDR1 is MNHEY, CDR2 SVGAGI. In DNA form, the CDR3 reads TGTGCCAGCAGTTACTCGAACGGTCCTGAAGCTTTCTTT. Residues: CASSYSNGPEAFF.

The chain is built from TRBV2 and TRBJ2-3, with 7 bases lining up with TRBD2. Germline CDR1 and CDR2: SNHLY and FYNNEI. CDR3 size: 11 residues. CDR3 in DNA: TGTGCAGGCGGGAGCGCAGATACGCAGTATTTT. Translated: CAGGSADTQYF.

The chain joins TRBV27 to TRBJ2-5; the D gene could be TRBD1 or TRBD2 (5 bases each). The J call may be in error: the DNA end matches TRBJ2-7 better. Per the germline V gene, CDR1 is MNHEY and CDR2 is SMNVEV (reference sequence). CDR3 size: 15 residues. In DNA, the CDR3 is TGTGCCAGCAGTGACCGGGGCGGGTTCTTATACGAGCAGTACTTC. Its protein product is CASSDRGGFLYEQYF.

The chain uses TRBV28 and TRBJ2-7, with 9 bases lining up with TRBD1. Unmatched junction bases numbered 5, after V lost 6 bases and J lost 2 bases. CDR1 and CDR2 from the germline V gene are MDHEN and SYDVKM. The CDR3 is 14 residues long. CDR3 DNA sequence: TGTGCCAGCAGAACCGGGACAGGGACCTACGAGCAGTACTTC. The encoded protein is CASRTGTGTYEQYF.

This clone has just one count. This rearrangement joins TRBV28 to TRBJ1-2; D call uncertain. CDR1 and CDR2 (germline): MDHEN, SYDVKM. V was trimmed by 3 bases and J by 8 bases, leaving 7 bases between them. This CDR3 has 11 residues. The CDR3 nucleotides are TGTGCCAGCAGTTTCCTCGGCGGCTACACCTTC. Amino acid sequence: CASSFLGGYTF.

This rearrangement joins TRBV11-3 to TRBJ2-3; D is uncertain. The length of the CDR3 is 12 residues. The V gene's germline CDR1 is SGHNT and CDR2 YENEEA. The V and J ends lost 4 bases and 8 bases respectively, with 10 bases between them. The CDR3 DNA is TGTGCCAGCAGCTATTTAATGGTTACGCAGTATTTT. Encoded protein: CASSYLMVTQYF.

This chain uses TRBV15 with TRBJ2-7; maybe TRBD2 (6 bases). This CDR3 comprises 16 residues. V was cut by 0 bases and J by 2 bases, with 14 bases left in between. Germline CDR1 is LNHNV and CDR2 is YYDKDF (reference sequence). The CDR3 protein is CATSREWAAGTYEQYF. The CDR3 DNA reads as TGTGCCACCAGCAGAGAATGGGCCGCGGGGACCTACGAGCAGTACTTC. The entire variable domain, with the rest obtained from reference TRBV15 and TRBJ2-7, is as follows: DAMVIQNPRYQVTQFGKPVTLSCSQTLNHNVMYWYQQKSSQAPKLLFHYYDKDFNNEADTPDNFQSRRPNTSFCFLDIRSPGLGDTAMYLCATSREWAAGTYEQYFGPGTRLTVT.

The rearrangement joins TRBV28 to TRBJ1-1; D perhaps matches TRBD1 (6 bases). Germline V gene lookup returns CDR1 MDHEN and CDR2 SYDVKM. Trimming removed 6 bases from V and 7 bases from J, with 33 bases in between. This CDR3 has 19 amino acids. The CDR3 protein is CASSYSVGGHQAFGVEAFF. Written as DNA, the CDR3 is TGTGCCAGCAGCTACTCGGTCGGGGGACACCAGGCTTTCGGCGTTGAAGCTTTCTTT. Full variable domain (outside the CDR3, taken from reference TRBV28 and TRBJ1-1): DVKVTQSSRYLVKRTGEKVFLECVQDMDHENMFWYRQDPGLGLRLIYFSYDVKMKEKGDIPEGYSVSREKKERFSLILESASTNQTSMYLCASSYSVGGHQAFGVEAFFGQGTRLTVV.

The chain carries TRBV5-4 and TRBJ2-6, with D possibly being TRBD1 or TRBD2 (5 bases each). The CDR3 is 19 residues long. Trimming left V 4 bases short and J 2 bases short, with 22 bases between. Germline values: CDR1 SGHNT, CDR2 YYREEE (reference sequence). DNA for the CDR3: TGTGCCAGCAGCCGACATTTGGTGAGGGGTTTGACTGGGGCCAACGTCCTGACTTTC. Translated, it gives CASSRHLVRGLTGANVLTF.

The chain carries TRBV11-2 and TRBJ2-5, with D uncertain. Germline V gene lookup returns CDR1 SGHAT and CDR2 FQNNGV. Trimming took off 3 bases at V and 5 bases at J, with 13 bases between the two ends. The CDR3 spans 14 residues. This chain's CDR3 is CASSFTYGLETQYF. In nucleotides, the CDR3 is TGTGCCAGCAGCTTCACGTATGGTCTGGAGACCCAGTACTTC.